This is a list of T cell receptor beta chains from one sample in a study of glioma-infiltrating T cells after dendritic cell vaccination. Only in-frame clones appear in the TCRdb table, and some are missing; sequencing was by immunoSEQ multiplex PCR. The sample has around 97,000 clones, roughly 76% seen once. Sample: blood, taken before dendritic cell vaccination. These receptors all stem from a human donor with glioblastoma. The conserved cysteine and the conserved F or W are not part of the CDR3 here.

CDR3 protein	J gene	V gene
ASSFSEGVGAF	TRBJ1-1	TRBV7-2
ASSRSAGTGDIQY	TRBJ2-4	TRBV4-1
ASFRDRSYNEQF	TRBJ2-1	TRBV6-5
ATKTDRARLEGAYEQY	TRBJ2-7	TRBV10-3
AMGQGDEKLF	TRBJ1-4	TRBV5-4
ASSLSWTSGALKETQY	TRBJ2-5	TRBV5-6
ASRGLAGQETQY	TRBJ2-5	TRBV19
ASTLERGGGQY	TRBJ2-7	TRBV2
ASSTGQNMNTEAF	TRBJ1-1	TRBV11-3
ASSGTYEQY	TRBJ2-7	TRBV2
ASSIQRESAEAF	TRBJ1-1	TRBV19
ASSVVAGQSTEAF	TRBJ1-1	TRBV9
ASSSDRGNTEAF	TRBJ1-1	TRBV7-2
ASSNSGTGPNEQY	TRBJ2-7	TRBV7-2
ASSFGGSNQPQH	TRBJ1-5	TRBV5-5
ASSLGARGIGETQY	TRBJ2-5	TRBV7-7
ASSLGPSVPPYEQY	TRBJ2-7	TRBV7-8